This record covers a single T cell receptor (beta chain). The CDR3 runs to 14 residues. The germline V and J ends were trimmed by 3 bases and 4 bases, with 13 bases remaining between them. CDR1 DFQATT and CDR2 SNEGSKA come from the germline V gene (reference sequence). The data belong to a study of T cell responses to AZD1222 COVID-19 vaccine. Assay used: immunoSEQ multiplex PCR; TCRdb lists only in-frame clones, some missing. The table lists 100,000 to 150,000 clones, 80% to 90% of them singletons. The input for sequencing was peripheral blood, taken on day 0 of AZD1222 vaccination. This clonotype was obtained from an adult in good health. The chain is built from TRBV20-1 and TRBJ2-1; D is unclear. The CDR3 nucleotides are TGCAGTGCTAGTCCACCCAACAGATACAATGAGCAGTTCTTC. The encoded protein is CSASPPNRYNEQFF.